This entry lists 15 T cell receptor beta chains sequenced from one sample in a study of blood T cell repertoires in COVID-19. Data came from immunoSEQ multiplex PCR; TCRdb stores just in-frame clones and leaves some out. The table has 130,000 or so clones, approximately 90% seen once. The sample taken for sequencing was peripheral blood. These receptors all stem from a man aged 70 or older with active COVID-19.

V usage is TRBV19 and J usage is TRBJ2-6, with D possibly TRBD2 on 6 matching bases. The CDR3 totals 17 residues. Germline V gene data show CDR1 as LNHDA and CDR2 as SQIVND (reference sequence). Trimming removed 8 bases from V and 0 bases from J, with 17 bases in between. The CDR3: CASSDYSSSSGANVLTF. The DNA of the CDR3 is TGTGCCAGTTCGGACTATTCCTCGAGCTCTGGGGCCAACGTCCTGACTTTC.

This clone has a handful of counts. This rearrangement joins TRBV10-1 to TRBJ2-3; tentative D call: TRBD1 (6 bases). Trimming stripped 4 bases from V and 2 bases from J, with 10 bases between. The germline V gene encodes CDR1 WNHNN and CDR2 SYGVQD (reference sequence). The CDR3 has 14 residues. CDR3 sequence (DNA): TGCGCCAGCAGTGGGGACACAACCACAGATACGCAGTATTTT. Its translation is CASSGDTTTDTQYF.

The gene calls are TRBV7-9 and TRBJ2-4, with 9 bases aligning to TRBD2. Unmatched junction bases numbered 1, after V lost 1 base and J lost 0 bases. This CDR3 is 16 amino acids long. Looked up from germline, CDR1 is SEHNR and CDR2 is FQNEAQ (reference sequence). The CDR3 coding sequence is TGTGCCAGCAGCTTAGGGACTAGCGTAGCCAAAAACATTCAGTACTTC. Protein product: CASSLGTSVAKNIQYF. The full variable domain, its missing parts supplied by reference TRBV7-9 and TRBJ2-4, is DTGVSQNPRHKITKRGQNVTFRCDPISEHNRLYWYRQTLGQGPEFLTYFQNEAQLEKSRLLSDRFSAERPKGSFSTLEIQRTEQGDSAMYLCASSLGTSVAKNIQYFGAGTRLSVL.

V and J are TRBV7-9 and TRBJ1-2, with no clear D. Between the trimmed V and J ends, which lost 1 base and 8 bases, there was a span of 14 bases. The CDR3 spans 14 residues. Per the germline V gene, CDR1 is SEHNR and CDR2 is FQNEAQ (reference sequence). The CDR3 is CASSLVGGSYGYTF. The CDR3 coding sequence is TGTGCCAGCAGCTTAGTAGGCGGGTCCTACGGCTACACCTTC.

The rearrangement links TRBV28 to TRBJ2-7; 8 bases align to TRBD1. CDR3 length equals 14 residues. V trimming: 6 bases; J trimming: 3 bases; junction bases outside the gene matches: 7. Germline values: CDR1 MDHEN, CDR2 SYDVKM. The CDR3 sequence: CASRQGQAVYEQYF. The CDR3 DNA is TGTGCCAGCAGACAGGGACAGGCTGTCTACGAGCAGTACTTC.

This clone was seen just once. V and J are TRBV28 and TRBJ1-4, with 9 positions matching TRBD1. Unmatched junction bases numbered 2, after V lost 4 bases and J lost 5 bases. Germline V gene data show CDR1 as MDHEN and CDR2 as SYDVKM. The CDR3 has 14 residues. CDR3: CASSSGTGNEKLFF. The CDR3 DNA reads as TGTGCCAGCAGTTCCGGGACAGGGAATGAAAAACTGTTTTTT.

This clone showed up just once. The rearrangement joins TRBV5-1 to TRBJ1-5; D possibly corresponds to TRBD1 (6 bases). CDR1 and CDR2 (germline): SGHRS, YFSETQ. V lost 4 bases and J 0 bases, leaving 11 bases between the germline ends. The CDR3 sequence is 15 residues long. The CDR3 bases are TGCGCCAGCAGCCAGGACAGTTATAGCAATCAGCCCCAGCATTTT. Its translation is CASSQDSYSNQPQHF.

This clone was seen ten or more times. Relative to the germline gene, one junction end is altered; a read error may explain this. The chain carries TRBV24-1 and TRBJ1-5; 11 bases line up with TRBD1. Germline V gene data show CDR1 as KGHDR and CDR2 as SFDVKD. The CDR3 runs 16 residues. The CDR3 region has the DNA TGTGCCACCAGTGATCCCCGGACAGGGGGCAACCAGCCCCAGCATTTT. It specifies CATSDPRTGGNQPQHF.

CDR3 bases: TGTGCCAGCAGCCAAGTACGGTGGACTAGCGGCCAAGAGACCCAGTACTTC. It codes for CASSQVRWTSGQETQYF. This chain uses TRBV14 with TRBJ2-5, with 10 bases identical to TRBD2. This CDR3 spans 17 amino acids. The germline CDR1 and CDR2 sequences are SGHDN and FVKESK. Losses at the gene ends were 1 base for V and 1 base for J; bases not matched to a gene: 6.

J is TRBJ2-3 and V is TRBV9; TRBD2 is a possible D gene (5 bases). This CDR3 has 13 residues. V was cut by 4 bases and J by 3 bases, with 9 bases left in between. Germline CDR1 is SGDLS and CDR2 is YYNGEE. In nucleotides, the CDR3 is TGTGCCAGCAGCCCTACGGGAACAGATACGCAGTATTTT. Translated, it gives CASSPTGTDTQYF. Full variable domain (remainder filled in from reference TRBV9 and TRBJ2-3): DSGVTQTPKHLITATGQRVTLRCSPRSGDLSVYWYQQSLDQGLQFLIQYYNGEERAKGNILERFSAQQFPDLHSELNLSSLELGDSALYFCASSPTGTDTQYFGPGTRLTVL.

This clone has only one observation. The rearrangement links TRBV28 to TRBJ2-1; 16 bases line up with TRBD2. The CDR3 extends over 21 amino acids. The germline gives CDR1 MDHEN, CDR2 SYDVKM. V dropped 2 bases and J dropped 4; count of bases not matched to a gene: 14. This chain's CDR3 is CASSLRRGTSGRALSYNEQFF. In nucleotides, the CDR3 is TGTGCCAGCAGTTTAAGAAGGGGGACTAGCGGGAGGGCCCTCTCATACAATGAGCAGTTCTTC.

The genes are TRBV3-1 (or the pseudogene TRBV3-2) and TRBJ2-1; 8 bases map to TRBD2. The CDR3 is made up of 15 amino acids. After removal of 3 bases from V and 5 bases from J, the junction contained 6 bases not matched to a gene. Germline lookup yields CDR1 LGHDT and CDR2 YNNKEL (reference sequence). The CDR3 spells CASSQAGGRHNEQFF. CDR3 in DNA: TGTGCCAGCAGCCAGGCGGGAGGCCGTCACAATGAGCAGTTCTTC.

The genes are TRBV5-8 and TRBJ1-1; 11 nucleotides line up with TRBD1. J gave up 9 bases and V 2 bases, and 3 bases lay outside the gene matches. The V gene's germline CDR1 is SGHTS and CDR2 YDEGEE. The CDR3 is made up of 13 amino acids. CDR3 nucleotide sequence: TGTGCCAGCAGCTTCGCGGACAGGGGGCAAGCTTTCTTT. It encodes CASSFADRGQAFF.

This clone was observed a handful of times. V and J are TRBV5-4 and TRBJ2-2; weak D call: TRBD2 (8 bases). Germline V CDR1 and CDR2: SGHNT, YYREEE (reference sequence). This CDR3 is 16 amino acids long. V was clipped by 4 bases and J by 8 bases, with 21 bases between them. The chain's CDR3 is CASSPLPGGGIGELFF. For the CDR3, the DNA is TGTGCCAGCAGCCCCCTCCCGGGAGGGGGCATTGGGGAGCTGTTTTTT.

The chain couples TRBV29-1 to TRBJ2-6; a weak D match, TRBD2 (5 bases). V was pared by 6 bases and J by 0 bases, with 6 bases between. In germline, CDR1 is SQVTM, CDR2 ANQGSEA. The length of the CDR3 is 13 residues. The DNA for the CDR3 is TGCAGCGTGGGGAGCTCTGGGGCCAACGTCCTGACTTTC. Its protein is CSVGSSGANVLTF.